This T cell receptor (beta chain) was documented in a study of breast tumors, draining lymph nodes, adjacent tissues. At least ten counts were recorded for this clonotype. Its antigen remains unknown. TCRdb re-analysed the multiplex PCR reads in MiXCR, keeping a single row per CDR3 protein. The sample has about 230,000 distinct CDR3 sequences, roughly 32% seen once. Axillary draining lymph nodes of breast cancer patients supplied the node samples. Germline loops: CDR1 LGHNA, CDR2 YNFKEQ. The J segment lost 2 bases and the V segment lost 4 bases, leaving 18 bases of the junction unmatched. CDR3 size: 20 residues. Study conclusions and caveats: Findings are consistent with lymph node origin and intratumoral expansion of most tumor T cells. The lymph node origin of tumor T cells was framed as consistent with a hypothesis, not demonstrated. Tumor TCR diversity was below lymph nodes but above nontumor tissue.

The gene calls are TRBV4-2 and TRBJ2-1; 9 positions match TRBD2. This TCR was recovered from a female donor with breast cancer. Some clones in this sample may be carry-over from other donors' samples. Sequencing was performed on axillary lymph node tissue. Here the CDR3 DNA reads TGTGCCAGCAGCCCCCTAAAATGGCGGGAGGGGGGGTCGCCCTACAATGAGCAGTTCTTC. Residues: CASSPLKWREGGSPYNEQFF.